This is a list of T cell receptor beta chains from one sample in a study of blood T cell repertoires in COVID-19. The data were produced by immunoSEQ multiplex PCR, yet TCRdb's version contains in-frame clones alone and is incomplete. Of about 150,000 clones in the sample, approximately 84% are singletons; the top ten hold around 2.2%. Sequencing input: peripheral blood. These TCRs come from a man in his sixties or seventies with acute or convalescent COVID-19. Each CDR3 is given without its conserved first and last residue. Each record gives: J gene, V gene, CDR3 protein.

>TRBJ1-3|TRBV12-3/TRBV12-4
ATRQGLGNTIY
>TRBJ2-3|TRBV29-1
SVLVTGADTQY
>TRBJ1-5|TRBV5-6
ASSFGPRWTDNQPQH
>TRBJ2-7|TRBV11-2
ASSLPSAGAYEQY
>TRBJ1-5|TRBV10-2
ASSYGQGGQPQH
>TRBJ1-1|TRBV5-4
ASSLGLGLSEAF
>TRBJ2-1|TRBV4-1
ASSQARGLVFPNEQF
>TRBJ2-7|TRBV6-2/TRBV6-3
ASSYSRHYEQY
>TRBJ2-1|TRBV24-1
ATSDRNTGASSYNEQF
>TRBJ2-7|TRBV19
ASSISFNYYEQY
>TRBJ2-1|TRBV19
ASSIVSGEQF
>TRBJ1-5|TRBV7-8
ASSPTSISNQPQH
>TRBJ1-5|TRBV6-5
ASRERGGDQPQH
>TRBJ1-3|TRBV4-1
ASSQGRGLSGNTIY
>TRBJ2-3|TRBV27
ASREVDTQY
>TRBJ2-5|TRBV5-1
ASSPRGGKTQY
>TRBJ1-5|TRBV7-9
ASSSPGDNQPQH
>TRBJ2-1|TRBV7-9
ASSQGRASGRVEQF
>TRBJ2-5|TRBV20-1
SASVAGGRQETQY
>TRBJ2-5|TRBV24-1
ATSRGLQETQY
>TRBJ2-5|TRBV27
ASSSRVGETQY
>TRBJ2-5|TRBV5-1
ASSLAGGGTQETQY
>TRBJ1-5|TRBV19
ASRKVTGGQPQH